The 6 T cell receptor beta chains listed next were all sequenced from one sample in a study of T cell repertoires in cytomegalovirus infection. MiXCR, run by TCRdb on the reads, gives a single entry per CDR3 protein. The sample yields 600,000 to 800,000 distinct CDR3 sequences, approximately 24% seen once. The sample consisted of CD8+ T cells from PBMCs. The receptors shown here come from a human donor in good health (CMV status not recorded). Some clones in this sample may be carry-over from other donors' samples.

J is TRBJ2-1 and V is TRBV5-5; perhaps TRBD1 as D (5 bases). The CDR3 extends over 16 amino acids. V lost 0 bases to trimming and J lost 3 bases, with 13 bases between them. Germline CDR1 is SGHKS and CDR2 is YYEKEE (reference sequence). Written as DNA, the CDR3 is TGTGCCAGCAGCTTGGACAGGCGGCTTCTCTACAATGAGCAGTTCTTC. Translation: CASSLDRRLLYNEQFF.

This clonotype was seen ten or more times. The V gene is TRBV7-2, the J gene TRBJ2-3; no clear D. CDR1 is SGHTA and CDR2 is FQGNSA in the germline V gene. The CDR3 has 12 residues. V was shortened by 7 bases and J by 2 bases, with 7 bases between the two germline ends. The CDR3 DNA is TGTGCCAGCACCTTGATCACAGATACGCAGTATTTT. As protein: CASTLITDTQYF.

In its sample, this clonotype was seen a few times. This rearrangement joins TRBV20-1 to TRBJ2-3; perhaps D is TRBD1 or TRBD2 (5 bases each). CDR1 DFQATT and CDR2 SNEGSKA come from the germline V gene (reference sequence). The V end lost 3 bases, the J end lost 4 bases, and 17 bases lay between the germline ends. This CDR3 is built from 15 residues. CDR3 nucleotide sequence: TGCAGTGCTAGCAGGGACGTTGGATATTCAGATACGCAGTATTTT. It encodes CSASRDVGYSDTQYF.

The sample holds many counts of this clonotype. This chain joins TRBV7-2 and TRBJ2-3; 7 bases line up with TRBD2. Trimming at V came to 2 bases and at J to 1 base, leaving 9 bases not matched to a gene. The CDR3 runs 17 residues. Germline loops: CDR1 SGHTA, CDR2 FQGNSA. The DNA for the CDR3 is TGTGCCAGCAGCTTAAGAAATCGGGACTACCGCACAGATACGCAGTATTTT. Amino acid sequence: CASSLRNRDYRTDTQYF.

This clonotype was recorded a few times. The chain employs TRBV28 and TRBJ2-5; tentative D call: TRBD2 (6 bases). The CDR3 is made up of 16 amino acids. The V end lost 4 bases, the J end lost 2 bases, and 17 bases lay between the germline ends. The germline CDR1 and CDR2 sequences are MDHEN and SYDVKM. The CDR3 sequence: CASSWGDAGDQETQYF. The CDR3 nucleotides are TGTGCCAGCAGTTGGGGGGACGCGGGTGATCAAGAGACCCAGTACTTC.

This clonotype was counted a few times. The genes are TRBV27 and TRBJ2-2, with D unclear. CDR1 MNHEY and CDR2 SMNVEV come from the germline V gene (reference sequence). The CDR3 consists of 13 residues. V dropped 4 bases and J dropped 4 bases, with 7 bases sitting between them. The CDR3 DNA follows: TGTGCCAGCAGTTATGGCCGCACCGGGGAGCTGTTTTTT. This codes for CASSYGRTGELFF.